This T cell receptor beta chain was retrieved from a study of cytomegalovirus exposure and HLA in healthy donors. Study findings and constraints: First-cohort TCR clusters tended to co-occur in the 130 or so validation repertoires, a later analysis found. Cytomegalovirus-associated status was assigned to approximately 160 TCR beta chains. As confirmed in vitro, a few CMV-associated chains were specific for CMV antigens.

For this clone: What it recognizes is unknown.

The CDR3 runs to 16 residues. Germline V lookup: CDR1 MNHNY, CDR2 SVGAGI (reference sequence). The V segment lost 5 bases and the J segment 2 bases; nucleotides outside the gene matches: 8. These donors were members of the roughly 120-subject validation cohort, a group separate from the roughly 670-subject first cohort. Produced via immunoSEQ multiplex PCR; TCRdb's table is partial and in-frame only. Among about 250,000 clones listed, more than 85% were seen once. The sequence came from a man younger than 30 in good health and CMV-seropositive. Sequenced material: PBMCs. The chain couples TRBV6-6 to TRBJ2-3; 9 nucleotides line up with TRBD2. The CDR3 bases are TGTGCCAGCAGTCCCGGGACTAGCCCAATCACAGATACGCAGTATTTT. Residues: CASSPGTSPITDTQYF.